These T cell receptor beta chains were read from a single sample in a study of CD4 T cells in relation to SARS-CoV-2 and coronaviruses. Assay used: immunoSEQ multiplex PCR; TCRdb lists only in-frame clones, some missing. In the table there are about 65,000 clones, 80% to 90% of which are singletons. Sequencing was carried out using memory CD4+ T cells from PBMCs. The receptors shown here come from a human donor in good health. Each CDR3 is given with its conserved first and last residue. The D gene is left open where the match is weak. Clone size is stated in some rows and not others, as once, few, many or a class when expanded.

j_call d_call clone_size v_call cdr3_aa cdr3_nt
TRBJ2-5 - - TRBV5-1 CASSLSVGEETQYF TGCGCCAGCAGCTTATCTGTTGGGGAAGAGACCCAGTACTTC
TRBJ1-2 - - TRBV5-4 CASSSPPGGMDYGYTF TGTGCCAGCAGCTCCCCCCCGGGGGGGATGGACTATGGCTACACCTTC
TRBJ2-3 - - TRBV27 CASSQGQGGDTQYF TGTGCCAGCAGCCAAGGACAGGGAGGGGATACGCAGTATTTT
TRBJ2-2 - - TRBV9 CASSVGGVRTGELFF TGTGCCAGCAGCGTAGGCGGAGTGAGGACCGGGGAGCTGTTTTTT
TRBJ1-2 - - TRBV20-1 CSAGNYGYTF TGCAGTGCGGGGAACTATGGCTACACCTTC
TRBJ2-7 - - TRBV27 CASSKDSLSYEQYF TGTGCCAGCAGTAAGGACAGCTTGTCCTACGAGCAGTACTTC
TRBJ1-3 - - TRBV2 CASSQRRQAESSGNTIYF TGTGCCAGCAGTCAGAGGAGACAGGCCGAGAGCTCTGGAAACACCATATATTTT
TRBJ2-3 TRBD1 - TRBV10-1 CACHRTGVRDTQYF TGCGCCTGCCATAGGACAGGGGTTCGAGATACGCAGTATTTT
TRBJ1-1 TRBD1 once TRBV19 CASSAAGTGGRDTEAFF TGTGCCAGTAGTGCTGCCGGGACAGGGGGCCGCGACACTGAAGCTTTCTTT
TRBJ1-5 TRBD1 few TRBV5-8 CATLLFTGTASNQPQHF TGTGCCACCTTACTATTTACCGGGACAGCTAGCAATCAGCCCCAGCATTTT
TRBJ1-2 - - TRBV18 CASSPLGQQRYTF TGTGCCAGCTCACCTTTGGGTCAGCAGCGCTACACCTTC
TRBJ2-1 TRBD1 - TRBV10-3 CAISRTGGYNEQFF TGTGCCATCAGTCGGACAGGGGGGTACAATGAGCAGTTCTTC
TRBJ2-7 - - TRBV7-2 CASSLARGQQYF TGTGCCAGCAGCTTAGCGCGCGGGCAGCAGTACTTC
TRBJ1-3 - - TRBV5-4 CASSLRGGGNTIYF TGTGCCAGCAGCTTACGGGGTGGTGGAAACACCATATATTTT
TRBJ2-7 - - TRBV9 CASSVGVGSYEQYF TGTGCCAGCAGCGTAGGGGTAGGGTCCTACGAGCAGTACTTC
TRBJ2-7 TRBD1 - TRBV5-4 CASSFRTGDGEQYF TGTGCCAGCAGCTTCCGGACAGGGGACGGGGAGCAGTACTTC
TRBJ1-5 - - TRBV18 CASSPSENQPQHF TGTGCCAGCTCACCATCAGAAAATCAGCCCCAGCATTTT
TRBJ2-7 TRBD1 few TRBV6-6 CASRPGTVVSEQYF TGTGCCAGCAGACCCGGGACAGTAGTTTCCGAGCAGTACTTC
TRBJ1-2 TRBD1 - TRBV7-2 CASSLMDRGPEGYTF TGTGCCAGCAGCTTAATGGACAGGGGCCCTGAAGGCTACACCTTC
TRBJ1-1 TRBD1 - TRBV5-6 CASSLEDRAYTEAFF TGTGCCAGCAGCTTGGAGGACAGGGCGTACACTGAAGCTTTCTTT
TRBJ1-4 - - TRBV7-9 CASSLDPADEKLFF TGTGCCAGCAGCTTAGACCCCGCCGACGAAAAACTGTTTTTT
TRBJ2-3 - - TRBV27 CASSFSGTDTQYF TGTGCCAGCAGTTTCTCCGGCACAGATACGCAGTATTTT
TRBJ1-5 - - TRBV19 CASSGESGNQPQHF TGTGCCTCGTCAGGGGAATCGGGCAATCAGCCCCAGCATTTT
TRBJ1-5 - once TRBV7-9 CASSTGASNQPQHF TGTGCCAGCAGCACCGGGGCCTCAAATCAGCCCCAGCATTTT